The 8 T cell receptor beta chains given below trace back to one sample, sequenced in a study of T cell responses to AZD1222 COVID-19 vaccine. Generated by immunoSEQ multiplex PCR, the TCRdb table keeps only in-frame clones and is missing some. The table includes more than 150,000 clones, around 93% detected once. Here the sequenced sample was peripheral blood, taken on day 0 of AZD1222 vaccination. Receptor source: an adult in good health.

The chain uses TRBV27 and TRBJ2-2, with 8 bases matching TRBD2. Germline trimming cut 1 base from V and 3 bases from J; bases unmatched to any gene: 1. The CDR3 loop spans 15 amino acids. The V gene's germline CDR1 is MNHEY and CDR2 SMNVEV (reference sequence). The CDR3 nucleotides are TGTGCCAGCAGTTTATTCGGGAGGGACACCGGGGAGCTGTTTTTT. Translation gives CASSLFGRDTGELFF.

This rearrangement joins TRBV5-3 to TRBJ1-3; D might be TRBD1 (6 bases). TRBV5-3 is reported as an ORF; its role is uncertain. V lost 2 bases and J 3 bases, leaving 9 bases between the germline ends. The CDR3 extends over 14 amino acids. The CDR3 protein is CARSLHRDGNTIYF. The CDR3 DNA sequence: TGTGCCAGAAGCTTACACAGGGATGGAAACACCATATATTTT.

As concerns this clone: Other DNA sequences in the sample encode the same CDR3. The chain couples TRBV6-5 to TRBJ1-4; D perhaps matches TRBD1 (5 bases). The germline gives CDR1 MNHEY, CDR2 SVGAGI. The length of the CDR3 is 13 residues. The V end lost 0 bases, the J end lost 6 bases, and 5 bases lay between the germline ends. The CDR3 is CASSYSGDEKLFF. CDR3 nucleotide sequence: TGTGCCAGCAGTTACTCAGGGGATGAAAAACTGTTTTTT.

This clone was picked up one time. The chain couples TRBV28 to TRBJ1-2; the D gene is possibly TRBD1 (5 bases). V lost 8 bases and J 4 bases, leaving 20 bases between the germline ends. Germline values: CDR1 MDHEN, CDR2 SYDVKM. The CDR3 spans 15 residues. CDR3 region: CASSPTGATSYGYTF. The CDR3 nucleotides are TGTGCCAGCTCCCCGACCGGGGCCACCTCCTATGGCTACACCTTC.

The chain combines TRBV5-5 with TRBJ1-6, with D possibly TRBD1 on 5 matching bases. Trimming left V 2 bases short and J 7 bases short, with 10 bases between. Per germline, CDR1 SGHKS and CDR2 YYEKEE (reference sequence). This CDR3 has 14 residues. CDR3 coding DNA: TGTGCCAGCAGCTTCACAGGCCAGAATTCACCCCTCCACTTT. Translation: CASSFTGQNSPLHF.

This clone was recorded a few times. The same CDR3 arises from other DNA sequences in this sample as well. CDR3 in amino acids: CASSLRPDTQYF. The CDR3 region has the DNA TGTGCCAGCAGCTTAAGGCCGGATACGCAGTATTTT. The chain couples TRBV7-2 to TRBJ2-3; unclear D gene. This CDR3 comprises 12 residues. V was cut by 2 bases and J by 6 bases, with 6 bases left in between. Germline values: CDR1 SGHTA, CDR2 FQGNSA.

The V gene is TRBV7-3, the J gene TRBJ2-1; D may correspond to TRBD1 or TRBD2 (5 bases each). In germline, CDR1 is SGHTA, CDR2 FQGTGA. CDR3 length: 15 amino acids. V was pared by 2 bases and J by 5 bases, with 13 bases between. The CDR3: CASSLYGAPNNEQFF. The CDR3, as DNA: TGTGCCAGCAGCTTATACGGGGCCCCGAACAATGAGCAGTTCTTC.

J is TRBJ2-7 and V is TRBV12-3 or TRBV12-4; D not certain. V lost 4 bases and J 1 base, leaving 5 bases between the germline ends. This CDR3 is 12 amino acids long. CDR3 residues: CASSSFSYEQYF. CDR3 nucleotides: TGTGCCAGCAGTTCCTTTTCCTACGAGCAGTACTTC.